Sequencing of this T cell receptor (beta chain) was carried out in a study of response to subunit inactivated influenza vaccine. Study-wide findings and caveats: Authors suggested that a seasonal influenza vaccination recruits few new T cells each time.

TCRdb re-called the RT-PCR reads through MiXCR, storing one row per CDR3 protein. The sample holds 450,000 to 600,000 distinct CDR3 sequences, around 8% seen once. The V segment lost 5 bases and the J segment 2 bases; nucleotides outside the gene matches: 5. The CDR3 runs to 14 residues. The germline V gene encodes CDR1 SGHVS and CDR2 FQNEAQ. The table lists this clonotype with many counts. Its specificity is unknown. The material was PBMCs from blood, obtained less than 25 months after vaccination. The genes are TRBV7-8 and TRBJ2-7; 8 nucleotides match TRBD2. This sequence originates from a man aged 50 to 75 who received an inactivated influenza vaccine. The CDR3 coding sequence is TGTGCCAGCAGCGTACTAGCGGCCGCCTACGAGCAGTACTTC. Its translation is CASSVLAAAYEQYF. Drawing the rest from reference TRBV7-8 and TRBJ2-7, the complete variable domain is GAGVSQSPRYKVAKRGQDVALRCDPISGHVSLFWYQQALGQGPEFLTYFQNEAQLDKSGLPSDRFFAERPEGSVSTLKIQRTQQEDSAVYLCASSVLAAAYEQYFGPGTRLTVT.